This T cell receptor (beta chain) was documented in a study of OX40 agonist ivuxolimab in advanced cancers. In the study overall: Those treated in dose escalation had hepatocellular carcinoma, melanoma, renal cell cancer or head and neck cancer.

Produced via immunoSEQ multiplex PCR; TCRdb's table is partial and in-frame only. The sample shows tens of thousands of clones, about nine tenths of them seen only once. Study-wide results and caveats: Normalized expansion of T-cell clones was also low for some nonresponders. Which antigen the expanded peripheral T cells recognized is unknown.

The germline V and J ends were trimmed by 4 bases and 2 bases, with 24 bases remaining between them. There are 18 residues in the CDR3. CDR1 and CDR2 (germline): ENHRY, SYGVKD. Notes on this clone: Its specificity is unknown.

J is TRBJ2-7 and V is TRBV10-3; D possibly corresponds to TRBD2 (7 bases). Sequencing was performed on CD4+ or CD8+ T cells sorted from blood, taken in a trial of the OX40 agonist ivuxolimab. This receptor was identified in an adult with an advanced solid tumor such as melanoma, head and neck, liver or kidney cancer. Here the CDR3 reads CAISAGGPNTPYTYEQYF. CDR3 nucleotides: TGTGCCATCAGTGCGGGGGGCCCGAACACACCGTACACCTACGAGCAGTACTTC.